This TCR beta chain was identified in a study of graft-versus-host responses after intestinal transplantation. About the study: Every recipient underwent anti-thymocyte globulin induction, then tacrolimus and steroids for two to four years. Overall study results and limits: There was an association between peak levels of circulating GvH clones and early post-transplant HvG declines.

The method was immunoSEQ multiplex PCR; TCRdb's version includes in-frame clones alone and lacks a portion of them. This table holds about 21,000 clones, 85% to 95% found once. With respect to this clone: Its antigen is still unknown.

The V gene's germline CDR1 is WNHNN and CDR2 SYGVQD (reference sequence). The CDR3 runs to 15 residues. The V end was cut by 3 bases, the J end by 4 bases, with 14 bases between. This sample comprised PBMCs, obtained approximately 250 days after intestinal transplant. V gene TRBV10-1 combines with J gene TRBJ2-3; D is ambiguous. The sequence was obtained from a human patient who received an intestinal transplant, so some T cells may come from the graft donor. CDR3 residues: CASSESLVLSDTQYF. The CDR3 DNA reads TGCGCCAGCAGTGAATCTCTAGTTCTGTCAGATACGCAGTATTTT.